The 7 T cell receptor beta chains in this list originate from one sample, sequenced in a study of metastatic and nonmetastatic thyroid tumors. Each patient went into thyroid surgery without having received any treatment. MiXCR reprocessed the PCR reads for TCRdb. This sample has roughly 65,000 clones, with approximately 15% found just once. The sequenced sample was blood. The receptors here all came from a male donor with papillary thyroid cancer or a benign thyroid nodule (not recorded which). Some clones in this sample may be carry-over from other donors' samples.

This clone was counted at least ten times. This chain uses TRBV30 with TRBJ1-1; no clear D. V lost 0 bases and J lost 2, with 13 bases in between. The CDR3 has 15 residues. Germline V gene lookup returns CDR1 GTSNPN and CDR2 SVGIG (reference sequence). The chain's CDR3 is CAWSVREGSNTEAFF. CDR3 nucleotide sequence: TGTGCCTGGAGTGTACGAGAGGGAAGTAACACTGAAGCTTTCTTT.

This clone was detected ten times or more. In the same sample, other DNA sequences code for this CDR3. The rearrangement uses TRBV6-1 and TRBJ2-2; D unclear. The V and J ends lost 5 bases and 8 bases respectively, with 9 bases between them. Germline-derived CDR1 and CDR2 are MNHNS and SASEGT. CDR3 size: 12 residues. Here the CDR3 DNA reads TGTGCCAGCAGTCGAAGATTGGGGGAGCTGTTTTTT. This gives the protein CASSRRLGELFF.

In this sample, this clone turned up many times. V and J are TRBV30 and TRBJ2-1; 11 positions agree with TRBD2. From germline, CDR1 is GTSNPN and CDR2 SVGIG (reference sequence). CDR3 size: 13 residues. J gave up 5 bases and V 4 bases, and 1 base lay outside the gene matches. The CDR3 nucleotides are TGTGCCTGGACTAGCGGGAGGCACAATGAGCAGTTCTTC. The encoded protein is CAWTSGRHNEQFF.

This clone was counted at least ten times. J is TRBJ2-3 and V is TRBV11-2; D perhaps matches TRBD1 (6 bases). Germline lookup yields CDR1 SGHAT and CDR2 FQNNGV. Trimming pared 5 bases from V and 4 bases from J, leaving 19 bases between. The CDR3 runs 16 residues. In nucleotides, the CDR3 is TGTGCCAGCAGCCCAGGGGCGGGCGGCACTTCAGATACGCAGTATTTT. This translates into CASSPGAGGTSDTQYF.

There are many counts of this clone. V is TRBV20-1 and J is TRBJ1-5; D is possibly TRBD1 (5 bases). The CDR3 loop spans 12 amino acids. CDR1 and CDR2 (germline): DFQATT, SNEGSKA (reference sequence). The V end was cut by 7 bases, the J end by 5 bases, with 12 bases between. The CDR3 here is CSGRTTDQPQHF. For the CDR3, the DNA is TGCAGTGGCAGGACAACGGATCAGCCCCAGCATTTT.

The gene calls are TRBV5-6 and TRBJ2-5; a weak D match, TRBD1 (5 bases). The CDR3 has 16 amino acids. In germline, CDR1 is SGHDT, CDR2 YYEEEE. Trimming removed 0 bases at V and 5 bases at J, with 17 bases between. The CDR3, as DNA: TGTGCCAGCAGCTTGGCCGCAGGGTCGGTAGGGGAGACCCAGTACTTC. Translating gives CASSLAAGSVGETQYF.

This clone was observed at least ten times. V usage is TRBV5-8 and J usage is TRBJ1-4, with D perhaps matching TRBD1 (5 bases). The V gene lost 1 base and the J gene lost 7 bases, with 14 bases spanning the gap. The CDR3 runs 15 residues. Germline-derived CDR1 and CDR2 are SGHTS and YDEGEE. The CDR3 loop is CASSLRRGIGEKLFF. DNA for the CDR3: TGTGCCAGCAGCTTGAGAAGGGGAATTGGTGAAAAACTGTTTTTT.